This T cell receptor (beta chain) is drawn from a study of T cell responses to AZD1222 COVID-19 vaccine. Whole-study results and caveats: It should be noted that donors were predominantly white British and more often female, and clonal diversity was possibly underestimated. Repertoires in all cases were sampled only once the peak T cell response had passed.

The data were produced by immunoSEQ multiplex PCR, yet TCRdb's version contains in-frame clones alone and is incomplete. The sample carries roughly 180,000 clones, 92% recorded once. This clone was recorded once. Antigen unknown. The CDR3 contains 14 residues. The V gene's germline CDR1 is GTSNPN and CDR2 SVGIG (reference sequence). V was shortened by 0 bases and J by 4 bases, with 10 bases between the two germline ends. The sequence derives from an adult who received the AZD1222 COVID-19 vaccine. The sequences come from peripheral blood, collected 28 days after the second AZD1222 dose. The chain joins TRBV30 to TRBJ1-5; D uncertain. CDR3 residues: CAWSVAHANQPQHF. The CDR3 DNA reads TGTGCCTGGAGTGTGGCACACGCTAATCAGCCCCAGCATTTT. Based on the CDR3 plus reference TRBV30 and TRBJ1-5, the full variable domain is SQTIHQWPATLVQPVGSPLSLECTVEGTSNPNLYWYRQAAGRGLQLLFYSVGIGQISSEVPQNLSASRPQDRQFILSSKKLLLSDSGFYLCAWSVAHANQPQHFGDGTRLSIL.